A single sample gave rise to the 15 T cell receptor beta chains below, sequenced in a study of tumor and adjacent non-tumor tissue in lung cancer. The library came from three nested PCR rounds adapted from ARM-PCR protocols. TCRdb re-called the multiplex PCR reads through MiXCR, storing one row per CDR3 protein. The table lists some 97,000 distinct CDR3 sequences, more than 55% of them singletons. No cell sorting was done before RNA was extracted from the tissue. The normal lung tissue was taken more than 3 cm from the tumor edge. The sequencing input was distant non-tumor lung tissue. The receptor source for this set is a man aged 25-40 years with non-small cell lung cancer.

In this sample, this clonotype turned up many times. This chain connects TRBV12-3 or TRBV12-4 to TRBJ2-2; the D gene could be TRBD1 or TRBD2 (5 bases each). Trimming stripped 6 bases from V and 5 bases from J, with 16 bases between. There are 15 residues in the CDR3. The chain's CDR3 is CASSPPRAGTGELFF. DNA for the CDR3: TGTGCCAGCAGCCCTCCGAGGGCAGGGACCGGGGAGCTGTTTTTT.

Comment on this clonotype: A junction boundary mismatches the germline segment, possibly from a read error. The rearrangement joins TRBV20-1 to TRBJ2-1; TRBD2 matches at 7 bases. Germline assignment: CDR1 DFQATT and CDR2 SNEGSKA (reference sequence). There are 15 residues in the CDR3. The CDR3 region has the DNA TGCAAAGCCCTGACCGGAACTAGCGTTCTCCATGAGCAATTCTTC. This gives the protein CKALTGTSVLHEQFF.

The chain combines TRBV11-2 with TRBJ2-7; TRBD1 aligns across 7 bases. The V segment lost 4 bases and the J segment 0 bases; nucleotides outside the gene matches: 3. CDR1 and CDR2 from the germline V gene are SGHAT and FQNNGV. The CDR3 contains 14 residues. CDR3 amino acids: CASSSRTGSYEQYF. As DNA, the CDR3 is TGTGCCAGCAGCTCCCGGACAGGCTCCTACGAGCAGTACTTC.

This clonotype was seen a handful of times. At one of its ends the junction is not consistent with the germline gene, which may arise from a read error. The V call is TRBV5-6, the J call TRBJ2-1; D is undetermined. The CDR3 loop spans 12 amino acids. Germline CDR1 and CDR2: SGHDT and YYEEEE. CDR3 region: CASGLAAAEQFF. The CDR3, as DNA: TGTGCCAGCGGCTTGGCTGCGGCTGAGCAGTTCTTC.

Only one count was recorded for this clonotype. A clone one base away is much larger, so this may be a read error. V is TRBV29-1 and J is TRBJ1-2; a weak D match, TRBD1 (5 bases). The V gene's germline CDR1 is SQVTM and CDR2 ANQGSEA. The CDR3 covers 12 residues. The CDR3 nucleotides read TGCAGCGTTGATCAGGGAATGTATGGCTGCACCTTC. It translates to CSVDQGMYGCTF.

With respect to this clonotype: Sequence at one end of the junction differs from germline and may be a read error. The chain couples TRBV11-2 to TRBJ1-4; 8 positions match TRBD1. The CDR3 is 13 amino acids. The germline V gene encodes CDR1 SGHAT and CDR2 FQNNGV. The CDR3 loop reads CGSSSNRGGKLFF. Written as DNA, the CDR3 is TGTGGCAGCAGCTCCAACAGGGGGGGAAAACTGTTTTTT.

This clonotype was recorded many times. The V call is TRBV15, the J call TRBJ2-7; D gene uncertain. V lost 1 base and J 2 bases, leaving 9 bases between the germline ends. Germline V CDR1 and CDR2: LNHNV, YYDKDF (reference sequence). The CDR3 is 14 amino acids. The DNA of the CDR3 is TGTGCCACCAGCAGAGGAGACGGACCCTACGAGCAGTACTTC. Its protein product is CATSRGDGPYEQYF.

The V call is TRBV5-1, the J call TRBJ2-1; D possibly corresponds to TRBD2 (6 bases). The germline CDR1 and CDR2 sequences are SGHRS and YFSETQ. The CDR3 totals 15 residues. The germline V and J ends were trimmed by 4 bases and 4 bases, with 15 bases remaining between them. CDR3 amino acids: CASSVGDWRYNEQFF. The DNA of the CDR3 is TGCGCCAGCAGCGTAGGGGACTGGAGATACAATGAGCAGTTCTTC.

About this clonotype itself: The junction shows a germline mismatch at one end, possibly a read error. The chain joins TRBV11-2 to TRBJ2-1; 7 nucleotides match TRBD1. CDR1 and CDR2 from the germline V gene are SGHAT and FQNNGV. The CDR3 spans 15 residues. This CDR3 is CASSLRTGHYNDQFF. CDR3 DNA: TGTGCCAGCAGCCTCCGGACAGGCCACTACAATGATCAGTTCTTC.

To note about this clonotype: One end of the junction varies from germline; a read error may be responsible. The CDR3 DNA follows: TGTGCCCGCAGCCTACGGGGGGACGGGGCCAACGTCCTGACTTTC. Residues: CARSLRGDGANVLTF. The chain employs TRBV11-2 and TRBJ2-6; 7 bases map to TRBD2. Germline CDR1 and CDR2: SGHAT and FQNNGV. The CDR3 sequence is 15 residues long.

A word on this clonotype: A read error may explain this, as a much larger clone is one base away. V is TRBV7-9 and J is TRBJ1-4, with 10 bases identical to TRBD1. The trim removed 5 bases at V and 7 bases at J, leaving 7 bases unmatched. Germline-derived CDR1 and CDR2 are SEHNR and FQNEAQ (reference sequence). This CDR3 has 15 amino acids. CDR3 amino acids: CASSRRGQGGEKLFF. DNA of the CDR3: TGTGCCAGCAGCCGCCGTGGACAGGGGGGTGAAAAACTGTTTTTT.

The chain has TRBV21-1 and TRBJ1-1. TRBV21-1 has pseudogene status. This CDR3 contains 16 residues. The CDR3 spells CASSKTGERMNTGAFF. DNA for the CDR3: TGTGCCAGCAGCAAAACGGGGGAACGTATGAACACAGGAGCTTTCTTT.

Regarding this clonotype: A single base separates this from a much larger clone, so it may be a read error. The genes are TRBV10-3 and TRBJ1-6; 7 positions match TRBD1. Germline V CDR1 and CDR2: ENHRY, SYGVKD. The CDR3 runs to 13 residues. CDR3 bases: TGTGCCATCGGGGGGACAGAGAATTCACCCCGCCACTTT. It yields the protein CAIGGTENSPRHF.

This clonotype has a handful of counts. A much larger clone lies a single base off, so this may be a read error. The J gene is TRBJ2-7, the V gene TRBV12-3 or TRBV12-4; no clear D. The CDR3 runs 13 residues. The CDR3 is CTSSFQETYEQYF. CDR3 coding DNA: TGTACCAGCAGTTTTCAGGAAACCTACGAGCAGTACTTC.

In regard to this clonotype: Germline and junction disagree at one end, which may indicate a read error. This chain links TRBV7-9 with TRBJ2-2; a weak D match, TRBD1 (6 bases). The CDR3 has 16 amino acids. CDR1 is SEHNR, CDR2 FQNEAQ, per germline (reference sequence). CDR3 coding DNA: TGTGTCAGCAGCTCCGGGACACTATCGAACACCGGGGAGCTGTTTTTT. As protein: CVSSSGTLSNTGELFF.